Presented here are 7 T cell receptor beta chains from one specimen sequenced in a study of blood T cell repertoires in COVID-19. Here immunoSEQ multiplex PCR was the method, and the copy in TCRdb shows in-frame clones only, minus some. The table records roughly 200,000 clones, approximately 89% of them present only once. The sequencing sample was made of peripheral blood. All receptors derive from a woman aged 55-69 years with acute or convalescent COVID-19.

The chain is built from TRBV7-9 and TRBJ2-1; 11 bases align to TRBD1. The V gene end was trimmed by 5 bases and the J gene end by 10 bases; junction bases not matched to a gene: 10. The V gene's germline CDR1 is SEHNR and CDR2 FQNEAQ (reference sequence). The CDR3 spans 15 residues. The CDR3 loop reads CASSPTAGQGVEQFF. DNA of the CDR3: TGTGCCAGCAGCCCCACAGCGGGACAGGGGGTAGAGCAGTTCTTC.

The chain links TRBV2 to TRBJ1-3; D is unclear. With 10 bases removed from V and 7 bases from J, the gap between germline ends came to 17 bases. The germline CDR1 and CDR2 sequences are SNHLY and FYNNEI. This CDR3 contains 13 residues. The CDR3 DNA reads TGTGCCAAAGGACCCTTAGGAGGCAACACCATATATTTT. As protein: CAKGPLGGNTIYF.

The rearrangement joins TRBV4-2 to TRBJ2-5; weak D call: TRBD2 (6 bases). Germline V lookup: CDR1 LGHNA, CDR2 YNFKEQ. This CDR3 has 15 residues. The V end lost 0 bases, the J end lost 4 bases, and 12 bases lay between the germline ends. DNA for the CDR3: TGTGCCAGCAGCCAAGATACGGGAGTGGGAGAGACCCAGTACTTC. This codes for CASSQDTGVGETQYF.

The chain links TRBV11-2 to TRBJ2-2; D remains ambiguous. CDR3 length: 11 amino acids. The V end lost 3 bases, the J end lost 13 bases, and 9 bases lay between the germline ends. CDR1 is SGHAT and CDR2 is FQNNGV in the germline V gene. CDR3 in DNA: TGTGCCAGCAGCTTGGCCTCGGGGCTGTTTTTT. Protein: CASSLASGLFF.

The rearrangement joins TRBV27 to TRBJ1-1; possibly TRBD1 for D (5 bases). V gave up 2 bases and J gave up 10 bases, with 14 bases separating them. The CDR3 runs 13 residues. Germline loops: CDR1 MNHEY, CDR2 SMNVEV (reference sequence). CDR3 residues: CASSLRAGSRAFF. Written as DNA, the CDR3 is TGTGCCAGCAGTTTAAGAGCAGGGTCTAGAGCTTTCTTT.

J is TRBJ2-3 and V is TRBV28, with D maybe TRBD2 (5 bases). Germline values: CDR1 MDHEN, CDR2 SYDVKM. The CDR3 runs to 10 residues. The V end lost 11 bases, the J end lost 11 bases, and 14 bases lay between the germline ends. The CDR3, as DNA: TGTGCCGTCTCGGGATCCGAGCAGTATTTT. Translation gives CAVSGSEQYF.

The chain is built from TRBV18 and TRBJ2-7, with 8 nucleotides matching TRBD1. Germline V lookup: CDR1 KGHSH, CDR2 LQKENI. J lost 6 bases, V lost 4 bases, and 5 bases had no gene match. The CDR3 is 13 residues long. The CDR3 bases are TGTGCCAGCTCACTTTCCGGACAGGGCGAGCAGTACTTC. This gives the protein CASSLSGQGEQYF.